This T cell receptor (beta chain) came from a study of regulatory T cells in long-lasting Graves disease. Time point given: persistent/refractory GD, antithyroid drugs over 5 years with positive TRAb. The TCR library was made from RNA extracted from PBMCs. Diagnoses of Graves' disease were made by American Thyroid Association guidelines. In its sample, this clonotype was seen a few times. Its antigen is unidentified. Trimming pared 7 bases from V and 4 bases from J, leaving 13 bases between. This CDR3 contains 13 residues. Germline CDR1 and CDR2: LNHDA and SQIVND (reference sequence). Building of the TCR beta libraries involved iRepertoire HTBI primers and Arm-PCR of CDR3 regions. Using its own MiXCR run on the multiplex PCR reads, TCRdb lists one record per CDR3 protein. The sample includes roughly 400,000 distinct CDR3 sequences, roughly 20% of them seen just once. Points from the study as a whole: The small sample size may have reduced accuracy. Under persistent disease, TRBV28, TRBJ1-2 and TRBJ2-5 were used preferentially.

The sequence came from a female donor with Graves disease. The sample consisted of peripheral blood mononuclear cells (PBMCs), taken when the disease was refractory, from a patient treated with antithyroid drugs. The chain is built from TRBV19 and TRBJ1-2; D call uncertain. The CDR3 loop reads CASNSLVGYGYTF. The CDR3 region has the DNA TGTGCCAGTAATTCACTCGTCGGCTATGGCTACACCTTC.